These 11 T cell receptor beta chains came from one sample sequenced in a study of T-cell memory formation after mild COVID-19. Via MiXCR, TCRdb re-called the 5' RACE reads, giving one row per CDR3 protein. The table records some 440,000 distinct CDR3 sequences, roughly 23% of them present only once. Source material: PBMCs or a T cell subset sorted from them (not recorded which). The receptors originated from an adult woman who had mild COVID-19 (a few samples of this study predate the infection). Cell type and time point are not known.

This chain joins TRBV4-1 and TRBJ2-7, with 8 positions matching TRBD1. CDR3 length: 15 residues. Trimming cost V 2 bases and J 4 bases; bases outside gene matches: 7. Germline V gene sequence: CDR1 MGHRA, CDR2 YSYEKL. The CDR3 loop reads CASSQTGTGDYEQYF. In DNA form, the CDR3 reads TGCGCCAGCAGCCAAACCGGGACAGGTGATTACGAGCAGTACTTC.

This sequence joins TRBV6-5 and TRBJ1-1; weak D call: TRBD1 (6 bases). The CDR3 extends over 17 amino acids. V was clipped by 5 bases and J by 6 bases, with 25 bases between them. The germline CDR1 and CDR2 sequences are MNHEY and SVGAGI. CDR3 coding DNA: TGTGCCAGCAGTCAAATACGCTTCGGGACAACCAACTCTGAAGCTTTCTTT. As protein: CASSQIRFGTTNSEAFF.

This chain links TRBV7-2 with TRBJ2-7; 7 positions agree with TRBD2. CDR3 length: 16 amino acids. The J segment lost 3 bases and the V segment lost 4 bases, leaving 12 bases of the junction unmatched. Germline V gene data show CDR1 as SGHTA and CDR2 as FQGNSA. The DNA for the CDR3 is TGTGCCAGCAGCTCCCGTGCAGGGACTATCTTCTACGAGCAGTACTTC. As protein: CASSSRAGTIFYEQYF. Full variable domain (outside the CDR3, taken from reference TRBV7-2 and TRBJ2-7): GAGVSQSPSNKVTEKGKDVELRCDPISGHTALYWYRQSLGQGLEFLIYFQGNSAPDKSGLPSDRFSAERTGGSVSTLTIQRTQQEDSAVYLCASSSRAGTIFYEQYFGPGTRLTVT.

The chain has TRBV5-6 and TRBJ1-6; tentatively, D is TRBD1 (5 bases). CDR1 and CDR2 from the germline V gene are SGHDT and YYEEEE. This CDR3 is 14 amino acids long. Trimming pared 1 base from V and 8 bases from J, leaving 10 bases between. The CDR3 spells CASSLLGDDSPLHF. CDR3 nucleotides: TGTGCCAGCAGCTTGTTAGGGGACGATTCACCCCTCCACTTT.

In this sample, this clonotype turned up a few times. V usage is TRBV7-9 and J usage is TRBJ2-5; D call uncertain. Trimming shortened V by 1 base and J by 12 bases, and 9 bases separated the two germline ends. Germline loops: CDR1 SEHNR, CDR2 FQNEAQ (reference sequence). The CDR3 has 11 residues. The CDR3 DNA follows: TGTGCCAGCAGCTTAGAAGGGTTGGAGTACTTC. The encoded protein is CASSLEGLEYF.

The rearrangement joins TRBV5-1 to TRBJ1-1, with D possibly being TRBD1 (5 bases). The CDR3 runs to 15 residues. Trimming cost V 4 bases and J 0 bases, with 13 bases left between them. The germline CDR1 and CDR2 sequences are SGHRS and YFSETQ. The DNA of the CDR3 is TGCGCCAGCAGCACACAGACAGACATGAACACTGAAGCTTTCTTT. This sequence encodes CASSTQTDMNTEAFF.

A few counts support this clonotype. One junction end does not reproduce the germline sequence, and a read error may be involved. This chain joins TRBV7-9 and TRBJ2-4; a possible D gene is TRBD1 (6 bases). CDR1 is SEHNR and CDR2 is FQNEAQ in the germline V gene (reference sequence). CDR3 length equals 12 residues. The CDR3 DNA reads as TGTGCCAGCAGTGGCAGATCGGGACACCTAATCTTC. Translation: CASSGRSGHLIF.

The DNA of the CDR3 is TGTGCCAGCAGTTACGGGAACAGGGGACCCCTCCACTTT. This codes for CASSYGNRGPLHF. The chain is built from TRBV6-5 and TRBJ1-6, with TRBD1 matching over 7 bases. The J segment lost 12 bases and the V segment lost 2 bases, leaving 4 bases of the junction unmatched. The CDR3 consists of 13 residues. CDR1 is MNHEY, CDR2 SVGAGI, per germline.

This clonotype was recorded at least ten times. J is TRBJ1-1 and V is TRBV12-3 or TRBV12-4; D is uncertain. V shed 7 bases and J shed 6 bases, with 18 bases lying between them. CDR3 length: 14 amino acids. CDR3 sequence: CASTSEPPGSEAFF. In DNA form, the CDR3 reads TGTGCCAGCACCTCCGAACCACCGGGATCTGAAGCTTTCTTT.

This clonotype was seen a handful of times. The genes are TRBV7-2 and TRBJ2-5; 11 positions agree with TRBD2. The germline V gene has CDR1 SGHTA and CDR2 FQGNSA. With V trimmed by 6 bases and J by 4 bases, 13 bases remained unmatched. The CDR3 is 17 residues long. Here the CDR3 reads CASSRDLAGGRGETQYF. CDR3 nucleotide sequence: TGTGCCAGCAGTCGAGATCTAGCGGGAGGAAGGGGAGAGACCCAGTACTTC.

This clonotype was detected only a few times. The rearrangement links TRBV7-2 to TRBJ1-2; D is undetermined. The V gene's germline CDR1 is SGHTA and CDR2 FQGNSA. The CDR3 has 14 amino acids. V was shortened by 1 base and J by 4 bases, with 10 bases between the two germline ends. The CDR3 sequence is CASSLEAAVYGYTF. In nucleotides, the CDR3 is TGTGCCAGCAGCTTAGAGGCAGCCGTCTATGGCTACACCTTC.